The 11 T cell receptor beta chains listed next were all sequenced from one sample in a study of blood T cell repertoires in COVID-19. The repertoire was sequenced with immunoSEQ multiplex PCR; TCRdb's copy has only in-frame clones and lacks some. The table records approximately 150,000 clones, about 81% of them present only once. Sequences were obtained from peripheral blood. The receptor source for this set is a woman aged 70-85 years with acute or convalescent COVID-19.

J is TRBJ2-5 and V is TRBV5-1, with D uncertain. This CDR3 has 17 residues. V lost 0 bases and J lost 1, with 16 bases in between. The germline V gene has CDR1 SGHRS and CDR2 YFSETQ. The chain's CDR3 is CASSLAPVQATQETQYF. DNA of the CDR3: TGCGCCAGCAGCTTGGCTCCAGTCCAAGCGACCCAAGAGACCCAGTACTTC.

V is TRBV20-1 and J is TRBJ2-1; 7 bases align to TRBD2. Germline V CDR1 and CDR2: DFQATT, SNEGSKA (reference sequence). The CDR3 loop spans 11 amino acids. CDR3 in DNA: TGCAGCCAGGGAGGGTCCAATGAGCAGTTCTTC. Protein: CSQGGSNEQFF.

The table lists this clone with a few counts. The genes are TRBV27 and TRBJ2-7; TRBD2 matches at 8 bases. Unmatched junction bases numbered 11, after V lost 7 bases and J lost 3 bases. The CDR3 covers 15 residues. CDR1 is MNHEY, CDR2 SMNVEV, per germline (reference sequence). CDR3 in amino acids: CASKGGAGGDYEQYF. The CDR3 nucleotides read TGTGCCAGCAAAGGAGGTGCGGGGGGAGACTACGAGCAGTACTTC.

V and J are TRBV11-2 and TRBJ2-7; 9 bases map to TRBD1. This CDR3 is 14 amino acids long. V shed 6 bases, J shed 4 bases, and the junction held 7 bases outside the gene matches. Germline CDR1 SGHAT, CDR2 FQNNGV. CDR3 loop: CASSPGTGWYEQYF. Here the CDR3 DNA reads TGTGCCAGCAGTCCCGGGACAGGGTGGTACGAGCAGTACTTC.

This chain uses TRBV9 with TRBJ1-6, with D hard to call. Germline CDR1 SGDLS, CDR2 YYNGEE. This CDR3 contains 15 residues. V was trimmed by 0 bases and J by 2 bases, leaving 6 bases between them. CDR3 sequence (DNA): TGTGCCAGCAGCGTAGAACATACCTATAATTCACCCCTCCACTTT. It specifies CASSVEHTYNSPLHF. Complete variable domain (other parts from reference TRBV9 and TRBJ1-6): DSGVTQTPKHLITATGQRVTLRCSPRSGDLSVYWYQQSLDQGLQFLIQYYNGEERAKGNILERFSAQQFPDLHSELNLSSLELGDSALYFCASSVEHTYNSPLHFGNGTRLTVT.

The chain couples TRBV21-1 to TRBJ2-2; TRBD2 is taken as the D call from the table, unchecked against the DNA. TRBV21-1 is a pseudogene locus. This CDR3 is built from 19 residues. The CDR3 coding sequence is TGTGCCAGCAGCATCGGTCTAGCGGGGGCTTTTAGGGACACCGGGGAGCTGTTTTTT. This sequence encodes CASSIGLAGAFRDTGELFF.

The chain carries TRBV7-9 and TRBJ1-4; 9 bases agree with TRBD1. V shed 10 bases, J shed 8 bases, and the junction held 11 bases outside the gene matches. CDR1 SEHNR and CDR2 FQNEAQ come from the germline V gene (reference sequence). The CDR3 is made up of 14 amino acids. CDR3 loop: CAISDGTGLEKLFF. CDR3 sequence (DNA): TGTGCCATCTCGGATGGGACAGGGCTCGAAAAACTGTTTTTT.

This clone has a handful of counts. The same CDR3 is also encoded by other DNA sequences in this sample. The rearrangement uses TRBV18 and TRBJ1-1, with 8 bases matching TRBD1. Germline values: CDR1 KGHSH, CDR2 LQKENI. The V gene end was trimmed by 3 bases and the J gene end by 4 bases; junction bases not matched to a gene: 1. The CDR3 length is 13 residues. CDR3 bases: TGTGCCAGCTCACCTACAGGGGGCACTGAAGCTTTCTTT. The encoded protein is CASSPTGGTEAFF.

The rearrangement links TRBV4-3 to TRBJ1-2; D perhaps matches TRBD1 (5 bases). With 1 base removed from V and 4 bases from J, the gap between germline ends came to 13 bases. The CDR3 runs to 15 residues. The V gene's germline CDR1 is LGHNA and CDR2 YSLEER. The DNA for the CDR3 is TGCGCCAGCAGCCAAGCCCTACAGGACCTCTATGGCTACACCTTC. Amino acids: CASSQALQDLYGYTF.

V usage is TRBV24-1 and J usage is TRBJ2-1, with 10 positions matching TRBD1. The CDR3 length is 16 residues. Germline trimming cut 1 base from V and 2 bases from J; bases unmatched to any gene: 1. Per the germline V gene, CDR1 is KGHDR and CDR2 is SFDVKD. CDR3 residues: CATSDFGQGAYNEQFF. The CDR3 DNA is TGTGCCACCAGTGATTTTGGACAGGGGGCCTACAATGAGCAGTTCTTC.

This clone came up a few times. The J gene is TRBJ1-2, the V gene TRBV7-2; tentatively, D is TRBD1 (6 bases). The CDR3 consists of 16 residues. Germline assignment: CDR1 SGHTA and CDR2 FQGNSA. V dropped 1 base and J dropped 8 bases, with 20 bases sitting between them. DNA for the CDR3: TGTGCCAGCAGCTTAGTCGGGGGGGGCAACCTTATGGGCTACACCTTC. It specifies CASSLVGGGNLMGYTF.